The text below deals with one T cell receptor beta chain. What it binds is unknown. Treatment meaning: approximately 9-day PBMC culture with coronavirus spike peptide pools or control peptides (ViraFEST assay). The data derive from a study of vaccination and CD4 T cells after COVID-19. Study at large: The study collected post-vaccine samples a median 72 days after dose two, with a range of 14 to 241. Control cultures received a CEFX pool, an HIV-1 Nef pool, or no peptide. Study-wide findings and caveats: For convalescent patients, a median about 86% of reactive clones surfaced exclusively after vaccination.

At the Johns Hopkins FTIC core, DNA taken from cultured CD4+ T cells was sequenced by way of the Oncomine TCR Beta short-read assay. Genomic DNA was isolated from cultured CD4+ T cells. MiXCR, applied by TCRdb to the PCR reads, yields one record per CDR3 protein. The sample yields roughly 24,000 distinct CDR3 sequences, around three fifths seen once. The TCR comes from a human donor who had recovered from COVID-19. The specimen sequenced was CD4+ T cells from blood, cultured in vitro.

The CDR3 DNA reads as TGTGCCAGCAGGTACGACAGGGCAAACACTGAAGCTTTCTTT. Translated, it gives CASRYDRANTEAFF. This chain connects TRBV6-5 to TRBJ1-1; 7 positions match TRBD1. Germline V lookup: CDR1 MNHEY, CDR2 SVGAGI. This CDR3 contains 14 residues. The V and J ends lost 6 bases and 2 bases, in that order; junction bases with no gene match: 6.